This TCR beta chain was recovered during a study of T cells in Graves' hyperthyroidism and ophthalmopathy. Whole-study results and caveats: Ophthalmopathy got predicted by the model a median approximately six months before its onset.

Germline trimming cut 4 bases from V and 0 bases from J; bases unmatched to any gene: 9. The germline CDR1 and CDR2 sequences are SGHTA and FQGNSA. The length of the CDR3 is 17 residues. For the diagnoses, clinical symptoms, serum thyroxine and TRAb, thyroid ultrasound and orbital computed tomography were used. PBMCs were collected from an approximately 9.3 ml volume of fresh peripheral blood. This clonotype was observed at least ten times. Its antigen is still unknown. RNA transcripts gave rise to amplified TCR beta CDR3 regions. First-round RT-PCR of the TCR CDR3 relied on the HTBI primer set. TCRdb passed the multiplex PCR reads through MiXCR, listing each CDR3 protein once. The sample has about half a million distinct CDR3 sequences; 16% are singletons.

The clonotype originates from a woman aged 25 to 39 with Graves' ophthalmopathy. Input material: blood. V gene TRBV7-2 combines with J gene TRBJ1-3; 7 bases line up with TRBD1. The CDR3: CASSSPGTASSGNTIYF. In DNA form, the CDR3 reads TGTGCCAGCAGCTCCCCAGGGACAGCGAGCTCTGGAAACACCATATATTTT.